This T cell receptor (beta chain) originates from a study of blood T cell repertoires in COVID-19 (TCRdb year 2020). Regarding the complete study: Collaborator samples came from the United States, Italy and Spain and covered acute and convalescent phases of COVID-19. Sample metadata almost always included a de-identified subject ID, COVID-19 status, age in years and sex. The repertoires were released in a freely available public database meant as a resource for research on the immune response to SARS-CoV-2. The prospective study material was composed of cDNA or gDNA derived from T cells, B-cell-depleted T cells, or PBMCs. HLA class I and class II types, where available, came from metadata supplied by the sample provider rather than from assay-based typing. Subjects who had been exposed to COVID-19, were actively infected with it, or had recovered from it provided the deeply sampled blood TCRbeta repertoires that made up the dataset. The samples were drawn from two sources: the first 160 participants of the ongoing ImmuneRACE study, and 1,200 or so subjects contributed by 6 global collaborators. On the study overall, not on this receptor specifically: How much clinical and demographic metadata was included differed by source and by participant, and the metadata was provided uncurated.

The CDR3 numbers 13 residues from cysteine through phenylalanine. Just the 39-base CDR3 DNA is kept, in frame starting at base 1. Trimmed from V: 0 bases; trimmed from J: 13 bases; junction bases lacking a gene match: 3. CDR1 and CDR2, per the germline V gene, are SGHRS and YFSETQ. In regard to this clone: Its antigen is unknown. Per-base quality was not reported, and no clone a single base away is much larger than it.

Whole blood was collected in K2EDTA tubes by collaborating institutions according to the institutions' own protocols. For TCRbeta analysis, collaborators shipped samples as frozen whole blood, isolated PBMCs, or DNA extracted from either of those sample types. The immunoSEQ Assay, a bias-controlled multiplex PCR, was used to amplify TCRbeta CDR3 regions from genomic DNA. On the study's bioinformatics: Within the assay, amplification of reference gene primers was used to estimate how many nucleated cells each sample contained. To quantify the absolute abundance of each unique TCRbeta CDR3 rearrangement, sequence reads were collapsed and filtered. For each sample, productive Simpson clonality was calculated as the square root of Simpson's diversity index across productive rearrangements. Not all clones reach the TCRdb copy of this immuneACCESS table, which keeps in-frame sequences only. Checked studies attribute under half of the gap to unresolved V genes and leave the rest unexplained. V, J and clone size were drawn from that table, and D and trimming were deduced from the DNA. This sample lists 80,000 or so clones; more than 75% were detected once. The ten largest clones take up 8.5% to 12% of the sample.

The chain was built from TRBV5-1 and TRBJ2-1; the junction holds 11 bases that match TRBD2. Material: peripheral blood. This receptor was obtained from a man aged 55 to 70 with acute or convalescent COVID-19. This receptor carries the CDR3 CASSLASGGLQFF. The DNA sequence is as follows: TGCGCCAGCAGCTTGGCTAGCGGGGGGTTACAGTTCTTC.